This T cell receptor (beta chain) was observed in a study of blood T cells in healthy people across ages (dated by TCRdb to 2014 to 2015). Looking at the study overall: Template switching captured roughly one uniquely barcoded TCR beta cDNA molecule per two T cells in model experiments. To track age-related changes in TCR beta repertoire diversity, the study relied on deep sequencing normalized with unique cDNA molecular identifiers. For two donors (one aged 18 to 29 and one aged 80 or older), the study analyzed two additional independent replicas of 1 million unique cDNA reads from the same blood draw. Donors were grouped into four age groups: young (average about 15 years), middle-aged (about 40), aged (around 66) and long-lived (82). To avoid experimental bias, donors of different ages were randomly spread across the sequencing lanes. Summary of the overall study and its limitations: Observed TCR beta diversity per million T cells fell roughly linearly with age, and a significant reduction was already apparent by age about 36. Estimates of total diversity based on one million sequenced T cells were regarded as lower bounds and as underestimates. Since profiling was done on bulk unsorted PBMCs, naive and antigen-experienced compartments could not be conclusively compared. The percentage of naive T cells measured by flow cytometry correlated strongly with observed TCR beta diversity. Compared with the aged group, more naive CD4+ T cells, fewer expanded clones and increased TCR diversity were shown by the long-lived group, suggesting age selection. The CMV infection status of donors was not known, potentially confounding age-related changes in expanded clonotypes.

Libraries were made using 5' RACE. Sequencing used an Illumina HiSeq 2500. A second about 7 to 11 cycle PCR used a sample-barcoded 5' primer and a J-beta primer mix. Each TCR beta cDNA molecule received a unique molecular identifier from a template-switch 5' adaptor carrying 12 random nucleotides. At least 2.5 million CDR3-containing paired-end reads were obtained from each sample. First-strand cDNA synthesis was performed from all RNA using the Mint cDNA synthesis kit, with priming by a TRBC-specific oligonucleotide. Following uracil-DNA glycosylase treatment, a first 18-cycle PCR with universal primers M1SS and BC2_uni_R was performed on all cDNA. In the authors' own workflow: Normalization of each sample was performed by random selection of 1 million high-quality reads, each carrying a distinct molecular identifier. Instead of being binned into consensus sequences, reads that shared molecular identifiers were thrown out. MiTCR, run with a Q25 quality threshold and the strictest error-elimination algorithm, handled CDR3 identification, clonotype clustering and error correction. A nonparametric unseen species model with Euler transformation was used to estimate lower-bound total TCR beta diversity. The raw public reads went through TCRdb reprocessing: fastp at Q25, MiXCR clone calling, in-frame beta chains kept. CDR3 protein sequences are deduplicated, and each keeps its most common genes and DNA. The V and J calls and clone size are TCRdb's, not the authors'. The sample yields around 870,000 distinct CDR3 sequences; around 26% were counted once. Of the sample, 17% is held by the ten largest clones.

The donors were roughly 40 Caucasian individuals from Russia, aged about 6 to 100 years, who were systemically healthy. Each donor gave 8 to 10 milliliters of peripheral blood, drawn into EDTA-treated Vacutainer tubes. Ficoll-Paque density-gradient centrifugation was used to isolate PBMCs, with at least 7 million per sample. Total RNA was extracted from PBMCs with Trizol reagent, with at least 5.5 micrograms obtained per sample. The percentages of naive CD45RAhigh/CD27high T cells were determined by flow cytometry on a PBMC aliquot from every donor. This clonotype was counted ten times or more. The clone's antigen remains unknown. Per-nucleotide qualities are absent, and no much larger clonotype sits a single base away. The sequence was obtained from a woman aged 80 or older in good health. Sequences were obtained from blood.

For the CDR3, the sequence is CSARATRTYHEQYF. The DNA reads as follows: TGCAGTGCTAGGGCGACTAGAACGTACCACGAGCAGTACTTC. The chain is assembled from TRBV20-1 and TRBJ2-7; a weak D assignment points to TRBD2 (6 bases agree). The CDR3 numbers 14 residues from cysteine through phenylalanine. Left in the record is the CDR3 DNA by itself, 42 bases read in frame from the first base. The V and J ends are trimmed by 3 bases and 5 bases, leaving 17 bases between them. CDR1 and CDR2 are read off the germline V gene (reference sequence) as DFQATT and SNEGSKA.